This is a list of T cell receptor beta chains from one sample in a study of OX40 agonist ivuxolimab in advanced cancers. Only in-frame clones appear in the TCRdb table, and some are missing; sequencing was by immunoSEQ multiplex PCR. Here the sample spans 67,000 or so clones, roughly 89% being singletons. The sequencing here drew on CD4+ or CD8+ T cells sorted from blood, taken in a trial of the OX40 agonist ivuxolimab. These receptors came from an adult with an advanced solid tumor such as melanoma, head and neck, liver or kidney cancer. Both conserved end residues are part of each CDR3. The order of the fields is V gene, J gene, D gene, clone size, CDR3 protein, CDR3 DNA. A D gene is named only where the DNA matches it firmly. Some rows have no size entry. The others give once, few or many, or a class for an expanded clone.

TRBV11-3	TRBJ1-2	-	-	CASSPQRVGEIYGYTF	TGTGCCAGCAGCCCCCAGCGGGTAGGGGAAATCTATGGCTACACCTTC
TRBV27	TRBJ1-4	TRBD1	-	CASRRQGPGGGKLFF	TGTGCCAGCAGGAGACAGGGACCGGGGGGCGGAAAACTGTTTTTT
TRBV18	TRBJ2-2	TRBD2	-	CASSPSGGNGELFF	TGTGCCAGCTCACCGAGCGGGGGAAACGGGGAGCTGTTTTTT
TRBV15	TRBJ2-1	-	-	CATSRDRGFADGSYNEQFF	TGTGCCACCAGCAGAGACAGGGGCTTTGCTGACGGCTCCTACAATGAGCAGTTCTTC
TRBV30	TRBJ1-5	-	few	CAWSTLRSNQPQHF	TGTGCCTGGAGCACTCTCCGTAGCAATCAGCCCCAGCATTTT
TRBV6-5	TRBJ2-7	TRBD1	-	CASRSGTGGLEQYF	TGTGCCAGCAGGTCCGGGACAGGGGGCCTCGAGCAGTACTTC
TRBV25-1	TRBJ2-3	TRBD2	-	CASSYHSGGTDTQYF	TGTGCCAGCAGTTACCATAGCGGGGGCACAGATACGCAGTATTTT
TRBV19	TRBJ2-1	TRBD2	-	CASSILGSGVYNEQFF	TGTGCCAGTAGTATACTCGGTAGCGGGGTCTACAATGAGCAGTTCTTC
TRBV10-3	TRBJ2-2	TRBD2	-	CAISESGGDPGELFF	TGTGCCATCAGTGAGTCTGGGGGGGATCCCGGGGAGCTGTTTTTT
TRBV6-6	TRBJ1-6	-	-	CASSYDRGSYNSPLHF	TGTGCCAGCAGTTACGATCGCGGCTCCTATAATTCACCCCTCCACTTT
TRBV25-1	TRBJ1-2	-	-	CASSMFGTNYGYTF	TGTGCCAGCAGCATGTTTGGGACTAACTATGGCTACACCTTC
TRBV19	TRBJ1-1	TRBD1	-	CASSNRGQKTAFF	TGTGCCAGTAGTAACAGGGGACAGAAGACAGCTTTCTTT
TRBV7-9	TRBJ2-3	TRBD2	-	CASSLVPSGGDTQYF	TGTGCCAGCAGCTTAGTCCCTAGCGGGGGAGATACGCAGTATTTT
TRBV7-9	TRBJ2-5	TRBD2	-	CASSPLRASGGAGETQYF	TGTGCCAGCAGCCCACTCCGGGCTAGCGGGGGGGCAGGGGAGACCCAGTACTTC
TRBV2	TRBJ1-2	TRBD1	once	CASSGTGTYGYTF	TGTGCCAGCAGTGGGACAGGTACCTATGGCTACACCTTC
TRBV10-2	TRBJ2-1	TRBD2	-	CASIALAGGREQFF	TGCGCCAGCATCGCACTAGCGGGGGGCCGGGAGCAGTTCTTC
TRBV19	TRBJ1-1	-	-	CASSARGTEAFF	TGTGCCAGTAGTGCGAGGGGGACTGAAGCTTTCTTT
TRBV30	TRBJ2-7	TRBD2	-	CAWSVGGGGAYEQYF	TGTGCCTGGAGTGTAGGAGGCGGGGGGGCTTACGAGCAGTACTTC
TRBV6-1	TRBJ2-7	TRBD1	-	CASRSGTETEQYF	TGTGCCAGCAGGTCCGGGACAGAGACCGAGCAGTACTTC
TRBV7-6	TRBJ2-7	TRBD1	-	CASSLAPNIDRGLAYEQYF	TGTGCCAGCAGCTTAGCCCCTAACATCGACAGGGGGCTGGCCTACGAGCAGTACTTC
TRBV27	TRBJ1-2	-	once	CASSLGATGVYGYTF	TGTGCCAGCAGTTTAGGGGCAACTGGGGTTTACGGCTACACCTTC
TRBV6-4	TRBJ2-2	-	-	CASREQGVATGELFF	TGTGCCAGCAGAGAACAGGGTGTGGCCACCGGGGAGCTGTTTTTT
TRBV5-1	TRBJ2-5	-	-	CASSETASQETQYF	TGCGCCAGCAGCGAGACCGCCAGTCAAGAGACCCAGTACTTC
TRBV19	TRBJ2-1	TRBD2	-	CASTRSGGLYNEQFF	TGTGCCAGTACGAGGAGCGGGGGTCTTTACAATGAGCAGTTCTTC
TRBV28	TRBJ1-2	TRBD1	-	CASSSRTGGARGYTF	TGTGCCAGCAGTTCCCGGACAGGGGGCGCGAGGGGCTACACCTTC
TRBV5-5	TRBJ2-1	-	-	CASLLGGTPHDDGQFF	TGTGCCAGCTTGCTTGGGGGCACCCCTCACGACGATGGGCAGTTCTTC
TRBV6-5	TRBJ2-7	TRBD1	-	CASSSGTGGREQYF	TGTGCCAGCAGTTCCGGGACAGGGGGAAGGGAGCAGTACTTC
TRBV11-2	TRBJ2-7	TRBD1	-	CASSLDRGREQYF	TGTGCCAGCAGCTTAGACAGGGGGCGAGAGCAGTACTTC
TRBV6-6	TRBJ1-6	-	-	CASRYQPPADSPLHF	TGTGCCAGCAGATACCAGCCCCCCGCGGATTCACCCCTCCACTTT
TRBV27	TRBJ2-7	-	few	CASSLRGRDAYEQYF	TGTGCCAGCAGTTTAAGGGGCCGGGACGCATACGAGCAGTACTTC
TRBV23-1	TRBJ1-4	TRBD1	once	CASSQNPGQGTTNEKLFF	TGCGCCAGCAGTCAAAATCCGGGACAGGGGACAACTAATGAAAAACTGTTTTTT
TRBV7-9	TRBJ2-3	TRBD2	-	CASGSGGGATDTQYF	TGTGCCAGCGGTAGCGGGGGGGGAGCCACAGATACGCAGTATTTT
TRBV18	TRBJ2-2	-	once	CASSPVETGELFF	TGTGCCAGCTCACCAGTGGAGACCGGGGAGCTGTTTTTT
TRBV7-9	TRBJ2-3	TRBD2	-	CASSLGSSGGTDTQYF	TGTGCCAGCAGCTTAGGTTCTAGCGGGGGCACAGATACGCAGTATTTT
TRBV11-2	TRBJ2-7	TRBD2	-	CASSLARGRPYEQYF	TGTGCCAGCAGCTTAGCTCGCGGGAGACCCTACGAGCAGTACTTC
TRBV10-3	TRBJ2-1	-	-	CAISEGFRGGEQFF	TGTGCCATCTCTGAAGGATTCAGGGGCGGTGAGCAGTTCTTC
TRBV30	TRBJ1-2	TRBD1	-	CAWSEGAKAGYTF	TGTGCCTGGAGCGAGGGGGCAAAGGCGGGCTACACCTTC
TRBV2	TRBJ1-2	-	-	CASSESSQVYTF	TGTGCCAGCAGCGAGAGTTCTCAAGTGTACACCTTC
TRBV5-4	TRBJ1-1	-	-	CASSPREGPNTEAFF	TGTGCCAGCAGCCCTCGAGAGGGCCCGAACACTGAAGCTTTCTTT
TRBV9	TRBJ1-1	TRBD1	-	CASSPRQGNTEAFF	TGTGCCAGCAGCCCCCGACAGGGAAACACTGAAGCTTTCTTT
TRBV14	TRBJ1-3	-	-	CASSPSGLLGNTIYF	TGTGCCAGCAGCCCCTCGGGACTTCTAGGAAACACCATATATTTT
TRBV10-3	TRBJ2-1	-	-	CAIRRAESSYNEQFF	TGTGCCATCCGTCGTGCAGAGAGCTCCTACAATGAGCAGTTCTTC
TRBV7-2	TRBJ1-2	-	once	CASSSGGPSNYGYTF	TGTGCCAGCAGCTCTGGGGGCCCAAGCAACTATGGCTACACCTTC
TRBV6-7	TRBJ1-5	-	-	CASSYQLEGHCSNQPQHF	TGTGCCAGCAGTTACCAATTGGAGGGACATTGTAGCAATCAGCCCCAGCATTTT
TRBV5-1	TRBJ2-3	TRBD2	-	CASSSVAGGGTDTQYF	TGCGCCAGCAGCTCCGTAGCGGGGGGGGGCACAGATACGCAGTATTTT
TRBV6-1	TRBJ2-3	-	-	CASSEVGKDTQYF	TGTGCCAGCAGTGAGGTCGGGAAAGATACGCAGTATTTT
TRBV5-8	TRBJ1-2	TRBD1	once	CASSLVVGGNYGYTF	TGTGCCAGCAGCTTGGTTGTAGGGGGCAACTATGGCTACACCTTC
TRBV18	TRBJ1-3	-	-	CASSPPMTGLVESGNTIYF	TGTGCCAGCTCACCACCGATGACAGGTCTCGTAGAATCTGGAAACACCATATATTTT
TRBV7-2	TRBJ1-2	-	-	CASSTDSLITYGYTF	TGTGCCAGCAGCACGGACAGCCTGATTACCTATGGCTACACCTTC
TRBV2	TRBJ1-3	-	-	CARGQGAGNTIYF	TGTGCCAGAGGTCAGGGAGCTGGAAACACCATATATTTT
TRBV5-4	TRBJ2-5	TRBD2	-	CASSSGSSGAEETQYF	TGTGCCAGCAGCTCCGGGTCCAGCGGGGCAGAAGAGACCCAGTACTTC
TRBV6-6	TRBJ1-1	-	-	CASSYVMEYTEAFF	TGTGCCAGCAGTTACGTTATGGAGTACACTGAAGCTTTCTTT
TRBV5-1	TRBJ1-1	-	-	CASSLAVQENTEAFF	TGCGCCAGCAGCTTGGCCGTACAAGAGAACACTGAAGCTTTCTTT
TRBV7-2	TRBJ1-1	-	few	CASSPRMNTEAFF	TGTGCCAGCAGCCCCCGCATGAACACTGAAGCTTTCTTT
TRBV6-5	TRBJ1-6	TRBD1	-	CASSYSGQGVDSPLHF	TGTGCCAGCAGCTACTCAGGACAGGGAGTCGATTCACCCCTCCACTTT
TRBV5-1	TRBJ2-2	TRBD2	-	CASSGSGTNTGELFF	TGCGCCAGCAGCGGAAGCGGGACGAACACCGGGGAGCTGTTTTTT
TRBV2	TRBJ2-6	TRBD1	-	CASSNQDRGSGANVLTF	TGTGCCAGCAGCAACCAGGACAGGGGATCTGGGGCCAACGTCCTGACTTTC
TRBV5-1	TRBJ1-4	-	-	CASSPGGQDNEKLFF	TGCGCCAGCAGCCCTGGGGGACAAGATAATGAAAAACTGTTTTTT
TRBV10-3	TRBJ1-2	-	-	CAISAGTNYGYTF	TGTGCCATCAGCGCAGGTACTAACTATGGCTACACCTTC